This T cell receptor (beta chain) was sequenced in a study of response to subunit inactivated influenza vaccine. Overall study findings and caveats: Few new T cells, the authors suggested, are recruited by each seasonal influenza vaccination.

TCRdb processed the RT-PCR reads anew with MiXCR; each CDR3 protein has one entry. The sample gives more than 500,000 distinct CDR3 sequences, roughly 10% of which show up once; about 10% is in the top ten. Remarks on this clonotype: Its antigen is not known.

These same records also appear under a second study, on T cells expressing NK-cell markers. In that study: Scientists made TCR beta cDNA using 5'RACE template switching with UMIs. Beta-chain profiling covered CD3+CD56+NKG2C+, CD3+CD56+NKG2C- and CD3+CD56-NKG2C+ sorted subsets. Restriction of the sorted population to alpha-beta TCR T cells was achieved in several experiments with an anti-gamma-delta TCR antibody. In a handful of donors, dominant CD3+CD56+NKG2C+ clones formed about 1.0-7.0% of CD8+ cells.

The clonotype comes from a man aged 45 to 65 who received an inactivated influenza vaccine. The sequenced sample was PBMCs from blood, obtained on the day of vaccination.

The CDR3 coding sequence is TGTGCCAGCACTCTAGGGGTGGGCAATTCACCCCTCCACTTT. Translated: CASTLGVGNSPLHF. V is TRBV6-1 and J is TRBJ1-6, with TRBD1 as a possible D gene (5 bases). Trimming removed 7 bases at V and 7 bases at J, with 14 bases between. Looked up from germline, CDR1 is MNHNS and CDR2 is SASEGT. This CDR3 comprises 14 residues.